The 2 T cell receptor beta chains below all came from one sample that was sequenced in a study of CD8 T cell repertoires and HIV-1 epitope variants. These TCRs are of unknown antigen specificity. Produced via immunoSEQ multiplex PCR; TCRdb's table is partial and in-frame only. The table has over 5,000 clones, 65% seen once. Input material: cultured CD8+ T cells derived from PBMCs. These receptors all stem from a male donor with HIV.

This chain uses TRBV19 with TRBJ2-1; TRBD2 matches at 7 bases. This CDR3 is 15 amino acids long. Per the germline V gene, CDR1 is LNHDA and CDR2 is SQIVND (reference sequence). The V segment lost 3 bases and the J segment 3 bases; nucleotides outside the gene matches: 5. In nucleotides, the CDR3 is TGTGCCAGTAGTATCTCGGTAGCGGGCTACAATGAGCAGTTCTTC. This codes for CASSISVAGYNEQFF.

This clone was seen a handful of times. The CDR3 nucleotides read TGTGCCAGCAGCCAAACAGGCTTCTACGAGCAGTACTTC. It codes for CASSQTGFYEQYF. The V gene is TRBV14, the J gene TRBJ2-7; TRBD1 might be the D (5 bases). V was pared by 2 bases and J by 3 bases, with 8 bases between. The CDR3 runs 13 residues. CDR1 is SGHDN, CDR2 FVKESK, per germline. The whole variable domain, remainder taken from reference TRBV14 and TRBJ2-7, is EAGVTQFPSHSVIEKGQTVTLRCDPISGHDNLYWYRRVMGKEIKFLLHFVKESKQDESGMPNNRFLAERTGGTYSTLKVQPAELEDSGVYFCASSQTGFYEQYFGPGTRLTVT.